The clone carrying this T cell receptor (beta chain) was counted ten times or more. V shed 5 bases, J shed 6 bases, and the junction held 11 bases outside the gene matches. Germline-derived CDR1 and CDR2 are MNHNS and SASEGT. The CDR3 runs to 16 residues. There were TCR beta CDR3 regions amplified from RNA transcripts. With the HTBI primer set, the TCR CDR3 went through a first round of RT-PCR. TCRdb re-derived calls from the multiplex PCR reads in MiXCR, one entry per CDR3 protein. The profile shows roughly 420,000 distinct CDR3 sequences, around 16% of them singletons. This specimen belongs to a study of T cells in Graves' hyperthyroidism and ophthalmopathy. Turning to the study itself: Any treatment followed the collection of peripheral blood at initial diagnosis.

The gene calls are TRBV6-1 and TRBJ2-7, with TRBD1 identical over 12 bases. The TCR sequence derives from a woman aged 18-30 years with Graves' hyperthyroidism. Sequenced input: blood. The CDR3 protein is CASSTNRDRGRSEQYF. CDR3 coding DNA: TGTGCCAGCAGTACTAACCGGGACAGGGGGCGGTCCGAGCAGTACTTC.